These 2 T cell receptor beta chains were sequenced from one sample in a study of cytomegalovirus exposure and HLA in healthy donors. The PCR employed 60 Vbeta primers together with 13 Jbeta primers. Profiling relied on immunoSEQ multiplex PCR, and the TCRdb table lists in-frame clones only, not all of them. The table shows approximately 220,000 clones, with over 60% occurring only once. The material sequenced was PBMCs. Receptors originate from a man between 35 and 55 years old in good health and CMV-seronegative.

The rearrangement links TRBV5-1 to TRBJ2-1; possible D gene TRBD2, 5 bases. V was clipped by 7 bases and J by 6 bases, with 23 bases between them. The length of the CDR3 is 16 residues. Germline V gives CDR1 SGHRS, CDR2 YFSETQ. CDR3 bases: TGCGCCAGCCAGATTCACCGGGATCTCTCAGGCAATGAGCAGTTCTTC. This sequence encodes CASQIHRDLSGNEQFF.

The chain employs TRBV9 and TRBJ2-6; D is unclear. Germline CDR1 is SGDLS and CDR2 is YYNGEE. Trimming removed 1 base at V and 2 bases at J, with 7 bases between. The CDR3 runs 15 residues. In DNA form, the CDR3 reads TGTGCCAGCAGCGTACAGGATACTGGGGCCAACGTCCTGACTTTC. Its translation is CASSVQDTGANVLTF.